This T cell receptor (beta chain) was sequenced in a study of a mutant IDH1 vaccine in newly diagnosed glioma. Overall study context: Onset of vaccination occurred 4-6 weeks following radiotherapy alone, or with temozolomide cycles.

This CDR3 has 14 amino acids. V shed 4 bases and J shed 5 bases, with 15 bases lying between them. CDR1 is SGHRS and CDR2 is YFSETQ in the germline V gene. This clone has a single count. As yet, its antigen is unknown. Profiled with immunoSEQ multiplex PCR; TCRdb holds only in-frame clones, not every one. The sample has about 32,000 clones; 78% are singletons. Time point here: week 35, safety follow-up. Topical imiquimod was applied with each vaccine dose, which held 300 ug of mutant IDH1 20-mer peptide. The TCR sequence derives from a woman aged 40 to 49 with glioma. The V call is TRBV5-1, the J call TRBJ2-5, with D perhaps being TRBD1 or TRBD2 (6 bases each). The sequencing here drew on PBMCs, taken from a glioma patient whose treatment included an IDH1 peptide vaccine. CDR3 protein: CASSEGGPGETQYF. CDR3 DNA sequence: TGCGCCAGCAGCGAGGGGGGCCCAGGGGAGACCCAGTACTTC.